A single sample is the source of the 18 T cell receptor beta chains below, sequenced in a study of T cells after yellow fever vaccination. TCRdb re-called the 5' RACE reads with MiXCR, one entry per CDR3 protein. The sample records under 350,000 distinct CDR3 sequences, roughly 4% being singletons. Sequencing used PBMCs, obtained 5 days after the yellow fever booster vaccination. These receptors all come from a man between 18 and 35 years old who received the YFV17D yellow fever vaccine.

V and J are TRBV7-2 and TRBJ1-1; D not resolved. V was trimmed by 3 bases and J by 0 bases, leaving 11 bases between them. Germline-derived CDR1 and CDR2 are SGHTA and FQGNSA. The CDR3 sequence is 15 residues long. The CDR3, as DNA: TGTGCCAGCAGCTTCAATTGGGCTATGAACACTGAAGCTTTCTTT. It codes for CASSFNWAMNTEAFF. Combining the CDR3 with reference TRBV7-2 and TRBJ1-1 gives the whole variable domain GAGVSQSPSNKVTEKGKDVELRCDPISGHTALYWYRQSLGQGLEFLIYFQGNSAPDKSGLPSDRFSAERTGGSVSTLTIQRTQQEDSAVYLCASSFNWAMNTEAFFGQGTRLTVV.

The chain joins TRBV7-9 to TRBJ1-4; D is undetermined. Trimming took off 2 bases at V and 1 base at J, with 14 bases between the two ends. From germline, CDR1 is SEHNR and CDR2 FQNEAQ (reference sequence). The CDR3 is 17 residues long. In DNA form, the CDR3 reads TGTGCCAGCAGCTTATTTAAGGGCAGCCTAACTAATGAAAAACTGTTTTTT. Its protein product is CASSLFKGSLTNEKLFF. Drawing the rest from reference TRBV7-9 and TRBJ1-4, the complete variable domain is DTGVSQNPRHKITKRGQNVTFRCDPISEHNRLYWYRQTLGQGPEFLTYFQNEAQLEKSRLLSDRFSAERPKGSFSTLEIQRTEQGDSAMYLCASSLFKGSLTNEKLFFGSGTQLSVL.

This clonotype was counted at least ten times. V and J are TRBV5-1 and TRBJ2-7, with TRBD1 as a possible D gene (7 bases). Looked up from germline, CDR1 is SGHRS and CDR2 is YFSETQ. This CDR3 region has 15 residues. V shed 6 bases and J shed 1 base, with 17 bases lying between them. DNA for the CDR3: TGCGCCAGCACCACGGCCCAGGGGGGATCCTACGAGCAGTACTTC. Translated, it gives CASTTAQGGSYEQYF.

The V call is TRBV11-1, the J call TRBJ2-1, with TRBD2 matching over 7 bases. The germline V gene has CDR1 SGHAT and CDR2 FQDESV (reference sequence). The CDR3 is 13 amino acids. The V segment lost 1 base and the J segment 16 bases; nucleotides outside the gene matches: 10. Here the CDR3 reads CASSLGSQRGEFF. As DNA, the CDR3 is TGTGCCAGCAGCTTAGGGAGCCAGCGGGGCGAATTCTTC.

This clonotype has a handful of counts. The gene calls are TRBV12-3 or TRBV12-4 and TRBJ1-1; D ambiguous. V gave up 6 bases and J gave up 5 bases, with 13 bases separating them. CDR3 length: 13 residues. Here the CDR3 reads CASSPGGFTEAFF. CDR3 DNA: TGTGCCAGCAGCCCCGGAGGGTTTACTGAAGCTTTCTTT.

In its sample, this clonotype was seen a few times. V usage is TRBV7-2 and J usage is TRBJ1-4; 7 bases map to TRBD1. Trimming removed 5 bases from V and 8 bases from J; junction bases left unmatched: 11. This CDR3 has 15 amino acids. The germline V gene encodes CDR1 SGHTA and CDR2 FQGNSA. CDR3 bases: TGTGCCAGCAGCAAAGGATCTACAGGGGTCGAAAAACTGTTTTTT. Its translation: CASSKGSTGVEKLFF.

Only a few counts were recorded for this clonotype. This chain connects TRBV12-3 or TRBV12-4 to TRBJ2-6, with TRBD2 as a possible D gene (5 bases). The CDR3 is 19 residues long. Trimming shortened V by 6 bases and J by 0 bases, and 21 bases separated the two germline ends. The CDR3 is CASRPSVRGISSGANVLTF. CDR3 DNA sequence: TGTGCCAGCAGACCCTCAGTAAGAGGGATTAGCTCTGGGGCCAACGTCCTGACTTTC.

The chain links TRBV2 to TRBJ2-4; 8 nucleotides line up with TRBD2. Germline V lookup: CDR1 SNHLY, CDR2 FYNNEI. There are 18 residues in the CDR3. With 7 bases clipped from V and 1 base from J, the junction kept 15 bases outside the gene matches. DNA for the CDR3: TGTGCCAGCACTCCAGCCCCGGGGGGGGCGCGGGCCAAAAACATTCAGTACTTC. Amino acid sequence: CASTPAPGGARAKNIQYF.

This clonotype was observed a few times. The gene calls are TRBV5-1 and TRBJ2-3, with 9 bases lining up with TRBD1. J lost 2 bases, V lost 0 bases, and 4 bases had no gene match. Germline V gene lookup returns CDR1 SGHRS and CDR2 YFSETQ. This CDR3 has 16 residues. The DNA for the CDR3 is TGCGCCAGCAGCTTGGGGGGACAGGGCTTCACAGATACGCAGTATTTT. Amino acid sequence: CASSLGGQGFTDTQYF.

This clonotype was detected only a few times. V usage is TRBV12-3 or TRBV12-4 and J usage is TRBJ2-3; D possibly matches TRBD1 or TRBD2 (5 bases each). CDR3 length: 12 amino acids. The V and J ends lost 10 bases and 4 bases respectively, with 12 bases between them. CDR3 loop: CANWGSADTQYF. The DNA for the CDR3 is TGTGCCAACTGGGGGTCGGCAGATACGCAGTATTTT.

This rearrangement joins TRBV7-9 to TRBJ2-1; the match to TRBD2 covers 15 bases. The V gene's germline CDR1 is SEHNR and CDR2 FQNEAQ (reference sequence). The ends lost 5 bases at V and 1 base at J; junction bases unmatched: 12. The CDR3 has 20 amino acids. CDR3 nucleotide sequence: TGTGCCAGCAGCCCTCGGACTAGCGGGGGGGCCGATGGTTCCTACAATGAGCAGTTCTTC. It specifies CASSPRTSGGADGSYNEQFF.

The rearrangement links TRBV5-1 to TRBJ2-3; possibly TRBD1 or TRBD2 for D (5 bases each). Germline CDR1 and CDR2: SGHRS and YFSETQ. V lost 4 bases and J lost 4, with 16 bases in between. The CDR3 covers 15 residues. Written as DNA, the CDR3 is TGCGCCAGCAGCCGGGACCAAGGCAGATCAGATACGCAGTATTTT. Its protein is CASSRDQGRSDTQYF.

The chain combines TRBV5-4 with TRBJ2-5, with 10 bases matching TRBD2. The length of the CDR3 is 15 residues. CDR1 and CDR2 from the germline V gene are SGHNT and YYREEE (reference sequence). V was clipped by 5 bases and J by 1 base; unmatched bases: 5. Written as DNA, the CDR3 is TGTGCCAGCAGTAAGCTAGCGGGGGCCCAAGAGACCCAGTACTTC. This sequence encodes CASSKLAGAQETQYF.

V usage is TRBV7-2 and J usage is TRBJ2-2; D is ambiguous. The germline V gene encodes CDR1 SGHTA and CDR2 FQGNSA. The CDR3 consists of 14 residues. V shed 2 bases and J shed 1 base, with 5 bases lying between them. DNA for the CDR3: TGTGCCAGCAGCTTATATAAGAACACCGGGGAGCTGTTTTTT. It is translated as CASSLYKNTGELFF.

The genes are TRBV6-2 or TRBV6-3 and TRBJ2-7; TRBD2 matches at 11 bases. V trimming: 6 bases; J trimming: 6 bases; junction bases outside the gene matches: 10. The CDR3 totals 15 residues. CDR1 MNHEY and CDR2 SVGEGT come from the germline V gene. CDR3 protein: CASRDPGLAAPEQYV. In DNA, the CDR3 is TGTGCCAGCAGAGATCCGGGACTAGCGGCACCCGAGCAGTACGTC.

This clonotype was counted ten times or more. V is TRBV5-5 and J is TRBJ2-7; TRBD2 matches at 11 bases. CDR3 length: 14 residues. The V segment lost 4 bases and the J segment 7 bases; nucleotides outside the gene matches: 7. Germline V gene data show CDR1 as SGHKS and CDR2 as YYEKEE (reference sequence). The CDR3 nucleotides read TGTGCCAGCAGCACATATAGCGGGGGGGAAGAGCAGTACGTC. This codes for CASSTYSGGEEQYV.

This clonotype was seen a handful of times. This chain uses TRBV7-9 with TRBJ2-1; 7 nucleotides line up with TRBD2. Losses at the gene ends were 11 bases for V and 5 bases for J; bases not matched to a gene: 6. CDR3 length equals 12 residues. Germline assignment: CDR1 SEHNR and CDR2 FQNEAQ (reference sequence). The CDR3, as DNA: TGTGCCGAGACGGGGAGGGACAATGAGCAGTTCTTC. This codes for CAETGRDNEQFF.

The chain employs TRBV10-3 and TRBJ2-5; TRBD1 matches at 7 bases. Germline CDR1 and CDR2: ENHRY and SYGVKD. With V trimmed by 2 bases and J by 3 bases, 6 bases remained unmatched. This CDR3 is 15 amino acids long. CDR3 nucleotide sequence: TGTGCCATCAGTGAGCCACCGGGACAGAAAGAGACCCAGTACTTC. Protein sequence: CAISEPPGQKETQYF.